The source of this T cell receptor beta chain is a study of siplizumab effects on memory and regulatory T cells. Study results and caveats: Alloreactive sequences traceable to unstimulated CD4+ memory cells were significantly reduced by siplizumab. Only a minor fraction of alloreactive clones mapped to unstimulated subsets.

Method: immunoSEQ multiplex PCR; TCRdb's copy keeps in-frame clones and lacks some. Found here are approximately 50,000 clones, roughly 93% of them singletons; the top ten hold approximately 17%. V lost 5 bases and J lost 3, with 10 bases in between. CDR1 is SGHAT, CDR2 FQNNGV, per germline. This CDR3 is 13 amino acids long. Comments on this clone: The target antigen is unknown.

The rearrangement links TRBV11-2 to TRBJ2-5; TRBD2 might be the D (5 bases). This sequence was found in a human donor in good health. Material for sequencing was CD8+ T cells sorted from blood. The CDR3 is CASSQEGKETQYF. DNA for the CDR3: TGTGCCAGCAGCCAAGAGGGTAAAGAGACCCAGTACTTC.